The sequence of this TCR beta chain was determined in a study of shared clonotypes between healthy human individuals. Across the study: The cohort comprised a couple of women and a few men. Their ages spanned 18 to 49 years. CD8 memory received one plate per donor, CD8 naive two, CD4 memory three and CD4 naive three.

About this clone: Its antigen is unidentified.

Trimming shortened V by 1 base and J by 5 bases, and 11 bases separated the two germline ends. This CDR3 comprises 14 residues. Germline V gives CDR1 SGHRS, CDR2 YFSETQ. Generated by immunoSEQ multiplex PCR, the TCRdb table keeps only in-frame clones and is missing some. There are roughly 640,000 clones in the sample; 97% occur only once, and around 0.058% lies in the top ten. The study, taken as a whole, reports: In contrast to clonotypes shared by all four donors, non-shared clonotypes had lower generation probabilities.

V gene TRBV5-1 combines with J gene TRBJ2-3; D might be TRBD1 or TRBD2, each matching 5 bases. The material sequenced was naive CD4+ T cells sorted from blood. Specified subset: CD45RA+ positively selected. The receptor's source is a woman aged 25 to 39 in good health. The CDR3 region is CASSLSAGRDTQYF. The CDR3 coding sequence is TGCGCCAGCAGCTTGTCAGCAGGGAGAGATACGCAGTATTTT.